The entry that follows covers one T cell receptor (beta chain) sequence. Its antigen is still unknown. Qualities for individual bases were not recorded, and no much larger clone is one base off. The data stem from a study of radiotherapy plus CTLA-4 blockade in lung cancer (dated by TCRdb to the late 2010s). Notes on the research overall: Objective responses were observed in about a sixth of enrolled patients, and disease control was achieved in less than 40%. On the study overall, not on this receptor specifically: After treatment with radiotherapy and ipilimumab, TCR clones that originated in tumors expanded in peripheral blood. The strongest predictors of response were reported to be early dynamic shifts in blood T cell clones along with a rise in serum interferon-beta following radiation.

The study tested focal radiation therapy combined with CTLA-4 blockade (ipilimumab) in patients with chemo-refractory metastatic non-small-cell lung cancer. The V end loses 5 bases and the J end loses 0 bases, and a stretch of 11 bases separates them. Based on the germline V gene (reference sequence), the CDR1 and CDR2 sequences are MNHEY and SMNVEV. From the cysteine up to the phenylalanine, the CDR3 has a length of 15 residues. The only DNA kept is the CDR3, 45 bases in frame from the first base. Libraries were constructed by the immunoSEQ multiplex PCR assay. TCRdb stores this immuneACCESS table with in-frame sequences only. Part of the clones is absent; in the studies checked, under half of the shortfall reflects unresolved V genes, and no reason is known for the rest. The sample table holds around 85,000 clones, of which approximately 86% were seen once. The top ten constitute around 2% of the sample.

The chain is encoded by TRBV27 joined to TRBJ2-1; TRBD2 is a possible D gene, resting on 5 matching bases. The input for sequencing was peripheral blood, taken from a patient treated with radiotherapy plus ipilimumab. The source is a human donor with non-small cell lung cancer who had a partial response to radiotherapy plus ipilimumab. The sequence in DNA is TGTGCCAGCAGTACCAGAGGGCCCTCCTACAATGAGCAGTTCTTC. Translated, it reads CASSTRGPSYNEQFF.